The 14 T cell receptor beta chains in this list originate from one sample, sequenced in a study of control samples from healthy donors and cancer patients. Sequencing used immunoSEQ multiplex PCR; TCRdb keeps in-frame clones, though not all of them. The sample comprises some 120,000 clones, 70% to 90% of which are singletons, and roughly 3.2% rests with the top ten. The sequencing input was blood. Receptor source: a man between 45 and 60 years old in good health.

The V gene is TRBV27, the J gene TRBJ1-2; no reliable D call. The germline CDR1 and CDR2 sequences are MNHEY and SMNVEV (reference sequence). CDR3 size: 14 residues. With 0 bases removed from V and 3 bases from J, the gap between germline ends came to 8 bases. This CDR3 is CASSLSWADYGYTF. CDR3 DNA: TGTGCCAGCAGTTTATCCTGGGCCGACTATGGCTACACCTTC.

This chain joins TRBV12-3 or TRBV12-4 and TRBJ1-1; no firm D call. The CDR3 totals 13 residues. Trimming removed 5 bases at V and 1 base at J, with 8 bases between. The CDR3 region has the DNA TGTGCCAGCAGTGGAAATGAGAACACTGAAGCTTTCTTT. This translates into CASSGNENTEAFF.

The chain employs TRBV5-4 and TRBJ2-7; TRBD2 matches at 8 bases. With V trimmed by 4 bases and J by 2 bases, 8 bases remained unmatched. The CDR3 is 15 residues long. From germline, CDR1 is SGHNT and CDR2 YYREEE (reference sequence). CDR3 sequence reads: CASSPGGGFAYEQYF. CDR3 DNA: TGTGCCAGCAGCCCGGGAGGGGGGTTTGCCTACGAGCAGTACTTC.

The rearrangement uses TRBV6-5 and TRBJ2-5; 10 bases map to TRBD2. Germline CDR1 and CDR2: MNHEY and SVGAGI. The CDR3 has 15 amino acids. J lost 5 bases, V lost 6 bases, and 9 bases had no gene match. CDR3: CASSLGLAQRETQYF. CDR3 coding DNA: TGTGCCAGCAGCCTGGGACTAGCGCAGCGGGAGACCCAGTACTTC.

The chain joins TRBV5-1 to TRBJ2-5; D unresolved. The V end was cut by 4 bases, the J end by 5 bases, with 9 bases between. CDR3 size: 12 residues. Germline V gene data show CDR1 as SGHRS and CDR2 as YFSETQ. Written as DNA, the CDR3 is TGCGCCAGCAGCCGCCCCTCGGAGACCCAGTACTTC. Translation gives CASSRPSETQYF. Based on the CDR3 plus reference TRBV5-1 and TRBJ2-5, the full variable domain is KAGVTQTPRYLIKTRGQQVTLSCSPISGHRSVSWYQQTPGQGLQFLFEYFSETQRNKGNFPGRFSGRQFSNSRSEMNVSTLELGDSALYLCASSRPSETQYFGPGTRLLVL.

The rearrangement uses TRBV7-3 and TRBJ1-2; 10 positions match TRBD1. CDR3 size: 14 residues. Germline V gene data show CDR1 as SGHTA and CDR2 as FQGTGA. Trimming removed 5 bases from V and 3 bases from J; junction bases left unmatched: 3. The CDR3 DNA reads as TGTGCCAGCAGCCCCGGACAGGGGGACTATGGCTACACCTTC. Translating gives CASSPGQGDYGYTF.

The CDR3 loop is CAWSGGSTDTQYF. As DNA, the CDR3 is TGTGCCTGGAGCGGGGGAAGCACAGATACGCAGTATTTT. The rearrangement joins TRBV30 to TRBJ2-3; possible D gene TRBD2, 6 bases. Germline CDR1 GTSNPN, CDR2 SVGIG (reference sequence). This CDR3 is built from 13 residues. V gave up 3 bases and J gave up 0 bases, with 7 bases separating them. Full variable domain (remainder filled in from reference TRBV30 and TRBJ2-3): SQTIHQWPATLVQPVGSPLSLECTVEGTSNPNLYWYRQAAGRGLQLLFYSVGIGQISSEVPQNLSASRPQDRQFILSSKKLLLSDSGFYLCAWSGGSTDTQYFGPGTRLTVL.

The chain carries TRBV5-1 and TRBJ2-5, with D perhaps TRBD1 (6 bases). Trimming removed 7 bases from V and 1 base from J, with 35 bases in between. Germline CDR1 SGHRS, CDR2 YFSETQ. CDR3 length: 21 amino acids. CDR3 DNA: TGCGCCAGCCTACCATTCCAACCGGGACGGTCCATCCAAGGGGGCCAAGAGACCCAGTACTTC. Translation: CASLPFQPGRSIQGGQETQYF.

This clone was recorded a few times. The CDR3 here is CASSLWNQPQHF. The CDR3 DNA sequence: TGTGCCAGCAGCTTATGGAATCAGCCCCAGCATTTT. The J gene is TRBJ1-5, the V gene TRBV5-8; D remains unclear. The ends were cut back, 2 bases at V and 4 bases at J, with 4 bases in the middle. This CDR3 spans 12 amino acids. Germline V gives CDR1 SGHTS, CDR2 YDEGEE.

The chain uses TRBV7-8 and TRBJ1-5, with TRBD1 matching 7 bases. CDR3 length: 16 residues. Germline CDR1 is SGHVS and CDR2 is FQNEAQ. V lost 1 base and J lost 5; bases outside the gene matches: 8. In nucleotides, the CDR3 is TGTGCCAGCAGCTTAGAGGGCAGGGGGTGGTATCAGCCCCAGCATTTT. Amino acid sequence: CASSLEGRGWYQPQHF.

CDR3 in DNA: TGTGCCACCAGCAAAGGGTTCGTCACCGGGGAGCTGTTTTTT. Its translation: CATSKGFVTGELFF. V is TRBV15 and J is TRBJ2-2; D is unclear. Germline values: CDR1 LNHNV, CDR2 YYDKDF (reference sequence). The V gene lost 4 bases and the J gene lost 4 bases, with 10 bases spanning the gap. The CDR3 has 14 amino acids.

The gene calls are TRBV10-3 and TRBJ1-5, with D possibly TRBD1 on 5 matching bases. V lost 10 bases to trimming and J lost 1 base, with 17 bases between them. The CDR3 totals 15 residues. Germline V gene sequence: CDR1 ENHRY, CDR2 SYGVKD. The CDR3 DNA reads as TGTGCCAGCCGGGACGAATATGAGAGCAATCAGCCCCAGCATTTT. Translating gives CASRDEYESNQPQHF.

V and J are TRBV6-6 and TRBJ1-5; 7 nucleotides agree with TRBD1. The CDR3 is 14 amino acids. In germline, CDR1 is MNHNY, CDR2 SVGAGI (reference sequence). V trimming: 2 bases; J trimming: 4 bases; junction bases outside the gene matches: 2. The CDR3 loop reads CASSYLDRNQPQHF. CDR3 coding DNA: TGTGCCAGCAGTTACCTGGACAGGAATCAGCCCCAGCATTTT.

The rearrangement joins TRBV7-8 to TRBJ2-2; 8 bases align to TRBD2. The CDR3 covers 17 residues. Trimming at V came to 5 bases and at J to 1 base, leaving 9 bases not matched to a gene. Germline V gene sequence: CDR1 SGHVS, CDR2 FQNEAQ. For the CDR3, the DNA is TGTGCCAGCAGCCTCCGCGGGGCGGGGGGGAACACCGGGGAGCTGTTTTTT. Residues: CASSLRGAGGNTGELFF. Full variable domain (missing parts from reference TRBV7-8 and TRBJ2-2): GAGVSQSPRYKVAKRGQDVALRCDPISGHVSLFWYQQALGQGPEFLTYFQNEAQLDKSGLPSDRFFAERPEGSVSTLKIQRTQQEDSAVYLCASSLRGAGGNTGELFFGEGSRLTVL.